Listed below are T cell receptor beta chains from one sample, sequenced in a study of CD8+CD57+ T cells in acquired aplastic anemia. TCRdb called the reads again in MiXCR, with one record for every CDR3 protein. The sample yields some 150,000 distinct CDR3 sequences, 60% to 80% seen once. Sequencing used sorted CD4+, CD8+, or CD8+CD57+ T cells (not recorded which) from PBMCs. The receptors stem from a human donor with aplastic anemia. CDR3s include the opening cysteine and the closing phenylalanine or tryptophan. Fields, in order: clone size, V gene, J gene, D gene, CDR3 protein, CDR3 DNA. A D gene is named only where the DNA matches it firmly. The listing skips clone size in some rows; elsewhere it reads once, few, many or a size class.

abundance: once
v_gene: TRBV20-1
j_gene: TRBJ2-1
d_gene: TRBD1
CDR3aa: CSATGTGDYNEQFF
CDR3nt: TGCAGTGCTACCGGGACAGGTGACTACAATGAGCAGTTCTTC

abundance: .
v_gene: TRBV10-1
j_gene: TRBJ2-1
d_gene: TRBD2
CDR3aa: CASSGGLAGSNNWDTQFF
CDR3nt: TGCGCCAGCAGTGGTGGACTAGCGGGATCCAACAACTGGGATACGCAGTTCTTC

abundance: few
v_gene: TRBV12-3/TRBV12-4
j_gene: TRBJ2-3
d_gene: .
CDR3aa: CASSLQGRTDTQYF
CDR3nt: TGTGCCAGCAGTTTGCAGGGCCGCACAGATACGCAGTATTTT

abundance: .
v_gene: TRBV7-3
j_gene: TRBJ2-3
d_gene: .
CDR3aa: CASSTEPTDTQYF
CDR3nt: TGTGCCAGCTCGACGGAGCCCACAGATACGCAGTATTTT

abundance: many
v_gene: TRBV10-1
j_gene: TRBJ2-1
d_gene: .
CDR3aa: CASRKPGGDEQFF
CDR3nt: TGCGCCAGCAGGAAACCAGGAGGCGATGAGCAGTTCTTC

abundance: few
v_gene: TRBV19
j_gene: TRBJ2-7
d_gene: TRBD1
CDR3aa: CASSHRGRDEQYF
CDR3nt: TGTGCCAGTAGCCACAGGGGGCGCGACGAGCAGTACTTC

abundance: .
v_gene: TRBV20-1
j_gene: TRBJ2-7
d_gene: .
CDR3aa: CSARGWKSNGPYEQYF
CDR3nt: TGCAGTGCTAGGGGTTGGAAGTCCAACGGCCCCTACGAGCAGTACTTC

abundance: .
v_gene: TRBV9
j_gene: TRBJ2-1
d_gene: TRBD2
CDR3aa: CASSDPLSGSRNEQFF
CDR3nt: TGTGCCAGCAGCGATCCCCTTAGCGGGAGCAGGAATGAGCAGTTCTTC

abundance: many
v_gene: TRBV6-4
j_gene: TRBJ1-6
d_gene: .
CDR3aa: CASSDSSESPLHF
CDR3nt: TGTGCCAGCAGTGACTCGAGTGAATCACCCCTCCACTTT

abundance: many
v_gene: TRBV6-4
j_gene: TRBJ1-1
d_gene: .
CDR3aa: CASSDSIGQSEAFF
CDR3nt: TGTGCCAGCAGTGACTCGATCGGACAGAGCGAAGCTTTCTTT

abundance: .
v_gene: TRBV7-9
j_gene: TRBJ2-5
d_gene: .
CDR3aa: CASSPPGWETQYF
CDR3nt: TGTGCCAGCAGCCCCCCAGGGTGGGAGACCCAGTACTTC

abundance: .
v_gene: TRBV7-6
j_gene: TRBJ2-7
d_gene: TRBD2
CDR3aa: CASSLVPQTSVYEQYF
CDR3nt: TGTGCCAGCAGCTTAGTCCCCCAGACTAGCGTTTACGAGCAGTACTTC

abundance: .
v_gene: TRBV5-1
j_gene: TRBJ2-7
d_gene: .
CDR3aa: CASSLVGSYEQYF
CDR3nt: TGCGCCAGCAGCTTGGTCGGCTCCTACGAGCAGTACTTC

abundance: .
v_gene: TRBV15
j_gene: TRBJ2-1
d_gene: .
CDR3aa: CATSRDPGQKEQFF
CDR3nt: TGTGCCACCAGCAGAGATCCGGGGCAGAAAGAGCAGTTCTTC

abundance: .
v_gene: TRBV7-9
j_gene: TRBJ2-5
d_gene: .
CDR3aa: CASSYTAYQETQYF
CDR3nt: TGTGCCAGCAGTTACACGGCCTACCAAGAGACCCAGTACTTC

abundance: .
v_gene: TRBV25-1
j_gene: TRBJ2-1
d_gene: TRBD2
CDR3aa: CASSRLAGGPSYNEQFF
CDR3nt: TGTGCCAGCAGTCGTCTAGCGGGGGGGCCTTCCTACAATGAGCAGTTCTTC

abundance: .
v_gene: TRBV2
j_gene: TRBJ2-5
d_gene: .
CDR3aa: CASVIPGPETQYF
CDR3nt: TGTGCCAGCGTTATACCGGGTCCAGAGACCCAGTACTTC

abundance: .
v_gene: TRBV7-2
j_gene: TRBJ2-2
d_gene: .
CDR3aa: CASSLRNSANTGELFF
CDR3nt: TGTGCCAGCAGCTTACGGAATAGCGCGAACACCGGGGAGCTGTTTTTT

abundance: .
v_gene: TRBV7-9
j_gene: TRBJ2-6
d_gene: .
CDR3aa: CASSLDGSGANVLTF
CDR3nt: TGTGCCAGCAGCTTAGACGGCTCTGGGGCCAACGTCCTGACTTTC

abundance: .
v_gene: TRBV20-1
j_gene: TRBJ1-6
d_gene: TRBD1
CDR3aa: CSARMSGQDYNSPLHF
CDR3nt: TGCAGTGCTAGGATGTCGGGACAGGATTATAATTCACCCCTCCACTTT

abundance: few
v_gene: TRBV29-1
j_gene: TRBJ1-2
d_gene: .
CDR3aa: CSVETGYGYTF
CDR3nt: TGCAGCGTCGAAACGGGCTATGGCTACACCTTC

abundance: .
v_gene: TRBV2
j_gene: TRBJ2-5
d_gene: .
CDR3aa: CASSLFVGAQETQYF
CDR3nt: TGTGCCAGCAGCTTGTTCGTGGGGGCTCAAGAGACCCAGTACTTC

abundance: .
v_gene: TRBV19
j_gene: TRBJ1-2
d_gene: .
CDR3aa: CASNDVDGDYGYTF
CDR3nt: TGTGCCAGTAATGACGTGGACGGGGACTATGGCTACACCTTC

abundance: .
v_gene: TRBV19
j_gene: TRBJ2-7
d_gene: .
CDR3aa: CASSPRIKTYEQYF
CDR3nt: TGTGCCAGTAGTCCCCGGATTAAAACCTACGAGCAGTACTTC

abundance: .
v_gene: TRBV19
j_gene: TRBJ2-7
d_gene: TRBD1
CDR3aa: CASSTDRGYEQYF
CDR3nt: TGTGCCAGTAGTACGGACAGGGGCTACGAGCAGTACTTC

abundance: few
v_gene: TRBV6-4
j_gene: TRBJ2-5
d_gene: TRBD2
CDR3aa: CASSPGLAGPLETQYF
CDR3nt: TGTGCCAGCAGTCCGGGACTAGCGGGACCCCTCGAGACCCAGTACTTC